This T cell receptor beta chain was captured by sequencing in a study of shared clonotypes between healthy human individuals. The protocol was immunoSEQ multiplex PCR, while the TCRdb copy is restricted to in-frame clones and leaves out a portion. The sample has a few million clones; about 92% are singletons. The V gene end was trimmed by 6 bases and the J gene end by 6 bases; junction bases not matched to a gene: 10. The CDR3 runs to 14 residues. CDR1 MGHDK and CDR2 SYGVNS come from the germline V gene. The chain uses TRBV25-1 and TRBJ1-1; TRBD1 matches 7 bases. Sequenced: naive CD4+ T cells from PBMCs. Described subset: CD45RA+ positively selected. The source of this sequence is a man between 18 and 35 years old in good health. Some clones in this sample may be carry-over from other donors' samples. The CDR3, as DNA: TGTGCCAGCAGCCGGGACAGTGGGGATCCTGAAGCTTTCTTT. Translation gives CASSRDSGDPEAFF.